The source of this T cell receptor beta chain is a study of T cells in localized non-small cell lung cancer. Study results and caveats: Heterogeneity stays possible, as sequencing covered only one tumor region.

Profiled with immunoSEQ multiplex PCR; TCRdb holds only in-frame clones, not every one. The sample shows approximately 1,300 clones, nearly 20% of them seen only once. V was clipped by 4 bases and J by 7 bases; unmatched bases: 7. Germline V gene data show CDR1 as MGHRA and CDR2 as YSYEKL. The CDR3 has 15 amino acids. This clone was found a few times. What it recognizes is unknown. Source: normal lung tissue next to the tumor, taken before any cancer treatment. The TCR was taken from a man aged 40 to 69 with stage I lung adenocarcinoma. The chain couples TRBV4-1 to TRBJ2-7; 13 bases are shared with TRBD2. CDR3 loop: CASSRTGTSGEEQYF. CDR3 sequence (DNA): TGCGCCAGCAGCCGGACCGGGACTAGCGGGGAGGAGCAGTACTTC.